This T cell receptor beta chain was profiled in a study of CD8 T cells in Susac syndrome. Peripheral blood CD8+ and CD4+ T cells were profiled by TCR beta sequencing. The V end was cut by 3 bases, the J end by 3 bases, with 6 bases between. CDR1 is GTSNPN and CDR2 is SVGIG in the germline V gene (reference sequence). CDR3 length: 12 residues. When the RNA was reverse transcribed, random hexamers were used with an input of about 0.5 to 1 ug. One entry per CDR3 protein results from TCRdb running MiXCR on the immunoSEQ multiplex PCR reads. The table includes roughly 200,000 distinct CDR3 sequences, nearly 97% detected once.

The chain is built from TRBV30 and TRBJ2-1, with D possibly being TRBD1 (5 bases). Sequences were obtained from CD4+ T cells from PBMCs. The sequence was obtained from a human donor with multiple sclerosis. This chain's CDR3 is CAWSRDYNEQFF. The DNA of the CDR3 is TGTGCCTGGAGCAGGGACTACAATGAGCAGTTCTTC.